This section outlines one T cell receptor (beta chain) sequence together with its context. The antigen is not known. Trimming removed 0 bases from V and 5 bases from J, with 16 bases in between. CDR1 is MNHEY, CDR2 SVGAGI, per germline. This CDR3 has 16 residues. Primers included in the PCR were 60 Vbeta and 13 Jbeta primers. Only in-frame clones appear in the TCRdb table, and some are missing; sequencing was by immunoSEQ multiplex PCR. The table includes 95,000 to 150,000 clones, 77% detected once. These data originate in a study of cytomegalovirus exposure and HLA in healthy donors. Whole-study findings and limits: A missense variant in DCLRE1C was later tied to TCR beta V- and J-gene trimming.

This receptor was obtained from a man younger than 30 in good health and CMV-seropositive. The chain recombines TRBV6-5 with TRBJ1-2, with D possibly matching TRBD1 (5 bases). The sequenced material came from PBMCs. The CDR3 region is CASSYSLDSQGYGYTF. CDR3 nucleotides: TGTGCCAGCAGTTACTCGCTCGACTCCCAGGGATATGGCTACACCTTC.